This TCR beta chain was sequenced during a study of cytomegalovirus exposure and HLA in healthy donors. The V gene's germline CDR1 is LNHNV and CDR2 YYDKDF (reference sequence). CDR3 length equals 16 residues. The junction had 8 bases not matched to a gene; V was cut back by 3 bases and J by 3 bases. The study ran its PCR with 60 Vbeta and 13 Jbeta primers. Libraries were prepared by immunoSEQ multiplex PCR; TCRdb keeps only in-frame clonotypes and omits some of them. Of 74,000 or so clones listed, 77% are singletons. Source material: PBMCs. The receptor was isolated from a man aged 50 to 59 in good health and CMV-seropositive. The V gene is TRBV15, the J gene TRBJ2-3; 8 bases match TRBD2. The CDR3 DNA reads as TGTGCCACCAGCAGCCTGGGACTAGAGGGAACAGATACGCAGTATTTT. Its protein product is CATSSLGLEGTDTQYF. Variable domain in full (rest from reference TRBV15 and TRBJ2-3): DAMVIQNPRYQVTQFGKPVTLSCSQTLNHNVMYWYQQKSSQAPKLLFHYYDKDFNNEADTPDNFQSRRPNTSFCFLDIRSPGLGDTAMYLCATSSLGLEGTDTQYFGPGTRLTVL.